The rows below give T cell receptor beta chains drawn from one sample of a study of cytomegalovirus exposure and HLA in healthy donors. Method: immunoSEQ multiplex PCR; TCRdb's copy keeps in-frame clones and lacks some. Altogether about 98,000 clones are present, around 76% being singletons, with the ten largest covering 7% to 9%. The sample was PBMCs. Every receptor here comes from a human donor in good health. CDR3s include the opening cysteine and the closing phenylalanine or tryptophan. The D gene is left open where the match is weak. A row's size may be missing; if present it is once, few, many or a size class.

CDR3nt: TGTGCCAGCCAGCCCACAGGGGGCGCGGGAACCGGGGAGCTGTTTTTT
CDR3aa: CASQPTGGAGTGELFF
j_gene: TRBJ2-2
d_gene: TRBD1
v_gene: TRBV19
abundance: NA

CDR3nt: TGTGCCAGCAGCCCCAGTCAGGGAAGCTCCTACGAGCAGTACTTC
CDR3aa: CASSPSQGSSYEQYF
j_gene: TRBJ2-7
d_gene: NA
v_gene: TRBV7-9
abundance: many

CDR3nt: TGTGCCAGCAGTTACGGGCGGGAACTGAACACTGAAGCTTTCTTT
CDR3aa: CASSYGRELNTEAFF
j_gene: TRBJ1-1
d_gene: NA
v_gene: TRBV6-6
abundance: NA

CDR3nt: TGTGCCAGCAGCTTAGCATATGAGGACTGGGCCTCTGGAAACACCATATATTTT
CDR3aa: CASSLAYEDWASGNTIYF
j_gene: TRBJ1-3
d_gene: NA
v_gene: TRBV7-6
abundance: NA

CDR3nt: TGTGCCAGCAGCTTGGTCGGAGATAGCAATCAGCCCCAGCATTTT
CDR3aa: CASSLVGDSNQPQHF
j_gene: TRBJ1-5
d_gene: NA
v_gene: TRBV5-5
abundance: NA

CDR3nt: TGTGCCAGCAGCTTGAGCGGGGGGGCCCAAGAGACCCAGTACTTC
CDR3aa: CASSLSGGAQETQYF
j_gene: TRBJ2-5
d_gene: TRBD2
v_gene: TRBV5-4
abundance: NA

CDR3nt: TGCGCCAGCAGCCCAAGAGGACAGGGATGGGGCACTGAAGCTTTCTTT
CDR3aa: CASSPRGQGWGTEAFF
j_gene: TRBJ1-1
d_gene: TRBD1
v_gene: TRBV4-1
abundance: few

CDR3nt: TGTGCCAGCAGCCCAAGTACAGGGTGGGCCGAGCAGTACTTC
CDR3aa: CASSPSTGWAEQYF
j_gene: TRBJ2-7
d_gene: NA
v_gene: TRBV7-6
abundance: NA

CDR3nt: TGCGCCAGCAGCGCCGGGACAGCTTACAATGAGCAGTTCTTC
CDR3aa: CASSAGTAYNEQFF
j_gene: TRBJ2-1
d_gene: TRBD1
v_gene: TRBV5-1
abundance: NA

CDR3nt: TGTGCCAGCAGTGCAACGGGGATAGGAACTGAAGCTTTCTTT
CDR3aa: CASSATGIGTEAFF
j_gene: TRBJ1-1
d_gene: NA
v_gene: TRBV2
abundance: few

CDR3nt: TGCGCCAGCAGCTTCCAGGCAGGCGCTCCAGATACGCAGTATTTT
CDR3aa: CASSFQAGAPDTQYF
j_gene: TRBJ2-3
d_gene: NA
v_gene: TRBV5-1
abundance: once

CDR3nt: TGTGCCAGCAGCTTGGGCCTTGGTAGGGGAGGGACCGGGGAGCTGTTTTTT
CDR3aa: CASSLGLGRGGTGELFF
j_gene: TRBJ2-2
d_gene: TRBD2
v_gene: TRBV11-3
abundance: NA

CDR3nt: TGTGCCAGTAGTACTTTAGACAGGGGGTTTCCGAACACCGGGGAGCTGTTTTTT
CDR3aa: CASSTLDRGFPNTGELFF
j_gene: TRBJ2-2
d_gene: TRBD1
v_gene: TRBV19
abundance: few

CDR3nt: TGTGCCAGCGCGGACAGGCAGTACAAAAACATTCAGTACTTC
CDR3aa: CASADRQYKNIQYF
j_gene: TRBJ2-4
d_gene: TRBD1
v_gene: TRBV19
abundance: NA

CDR3nt: TGTGCCAGCAGCTTAGTAGGGGTTGGTAATCAGCCCCAGCATTTT
CDR3aa: CASSLVGVGNQPQHF
j_gene: TRBJ1-5
d_gene: NA
v_gene: TRBV7-9
abundance: NA

CDR3nt: TGTGCCAGCAGCTCTACCAGGAGGACCGGGGAGCTGTTTTTT
CDR3aa: CASSSTRRTGELFF
j_gene: TRBJ2-2
d_gene: NA
v_gene: TRBV11-2
abundance: NA

CDR3nt: TGTGCCAGCAGCACAGCAATAGGTTACGAGCAGTACTTC
CDR3aa: CASSTAIGYEQYF
j_gene: TRBJ2-7
d_gene: NA
v_gene: TRBV7-6
abundance: NA

CDR3nt: TGTGCCAGCAGCCCCACTATCTACGAGCAGTACTTC
CDR3aa: CASSPTIYEQYF
j_gene: TRBJ2-7
d_gene: NA
v_gene: TRBV27
abundance: NA

CDR3nt: TGTGCCAGCAGCCACGGTTCCTACGAGCAGTACTTC
CDR3aa: CASSHGSYEQYF
j_gene: TRBJ2-7
d_gene: NA
v_gene: TRBV11-2
abundance: NA

CDR3nt: TGTGCCAGCAGCCGGACACGCAATCAGCCCCAGCATTTT
CDR3aa: CASSRTRNQPQHF
j_gene: TRBJ1-5
d_gene: NA
v_gene: TRBV2
abundance: NA

CDR3nt: TGTGCCAGTAGTACCCCAGGGGCCTATGGCTACACCTTC
CDR3aa: CASSTPGAYGYTF
j_gene: TRBJ1-2
d_gene: NA
v_gene: TRBV19
abundance: NA

CDR3nt: TGCGCCAGCAGCCAAACTAGCGGGTACACCGGGGAGCTGTTTTTT
CDR3aa: CASSQTSGYTGELFF
j_gene: TRBJ2-2
d_gene: TRBD2
v_gene: TRBV4-3
abundance: NA